This T cell receptor beta chain emerged from a study of blood T cell repertoires in COVID-19. Study in general: Samples came from the United States, Italy and Spain, spanning acute and convalescent COVID-19.

Trimming removed 1 base from V and 7 bases from J, with 14 bases in between. CDR3 size: 16 residues. CDR1 is LGHDT and CDR2 is YNNKEL in the germline V gene (reference sequence). Some clones are missing from TCRdb's copy, which holds only in-frame ones; the method was immunoSEQ multiplex PCR. Of approximately 210,000 clones listed, less than 90% were seen once; the top ten hold roughly 0.69%. The V call is TRBV3-1 (or the pseudogene TRBV3-2), the J call TRBJ1-6; maybe TRBD1 (5 bases). Sequencing used peripheral blood. This clonotype was obtained from a man aged 35 to 55 with acute or convalescent COVID-19. DNA of the CDR3: TGTGCCAGCAGCCAAGGTCACCAGGGTTCGAATTCACCCCTCCACTTT. Encoded protein: CASSQGHQGSNSPLHF.